A selection of T cell receptor beta chains follows, all from one sample in a study of T-cell memory formation after mild COVID-19. In TCRdb, the 5' RACE reads were re-called with MiXCR into one record per CDR3 protein. There are approximately 40,000 distinct CDR3 sequences in the sample; roughly an eighth occur only once, and about 32% lies in the top ten. Sequencing was done on a sample of PBMCs or a T cell subset sorted from them (not recorded which). The source is a young man who had mild COVID-19 (a few samples of this study predate the infection). Cell type and time point are not known. Both conserved end residues are part of each CDR3. D genes are given only for firm matches. The listing skips clone size in some rows; elsewhere it reads once, few, many or a size class.

DNA	CDR3	size	J	V	D	length
TGTGCCAGCAGCCCTAGCGGGGGCACTACCTCCTACAATGAGCAGTTCTTC	CASSPSGGTTSYNEQFF	many	TRBJ2-1	TRBV7-8	TRBD2	17
TGCGCCAGCAGCTTGGAGACTAGCGGGGGCCCGGGGCATACGCAGTATTTT	CASSLETSGGPGHTQYF	medium-sized	TRBJ2-3	TRBV5-1	TRBD2	17
TGCGCCAGCAGGGTCAGCGGGGGACAAGAGACCCAGTACTTC	CASRVSGGQETQYF	many	TRBJ2-5	TRBV5-1	TRBD2	14
TGTGCCAGCAGTCCTGGGACAGGGAACTATGGCTACACCTTC	CASSPGTGNYGYTF	many	TRBJ1-2	TRBV12-3/TRBV12-4	TRBD1	14
TGCAGTGCTAGAGCCGGGACCCTAGTTGGGGAGCTGTTTTTT	CSARAGTLVGELFF	many	TRBJ2-2	TRBV20-1	NA	14
TGTGCCAGCAGCTTGGCCGGGGTCTCGGAGACCCAGTACTTC	CASSLAGVSETQYF	many	TRBJ2-5	TRBV5-6	NA	14
TGTGCCAGCAGCCCCTCCGGGACAGGGGCATTAGGGAGCTCCTACAATGAGCAGTTCTTC	CASSPSGTGALGSSYNEQFF	many	TRBJ2-1	TRBV6-6	TRBD1	20
TGTGCCAGCAGTTCTCAGGGATCTGGGGCCAACGTCCTGACTTTC	CASSSQGSGANVLTF	many	TRBJ2-6	TRBV6-5	NA	15
TGTGCCAGCAACTACAGAACTGGAAACACCATATATTTT	CASNYRTGNTIYF	many	TRBJ1-3	TRBV2	NA	13
TGTGCCAGCAGCTTTGGGGGACAGGGATTCACTGAAGCTTTCTTT	CASSFGGQGFTEAFF	many	TRBJ1-1	TRBV7-2	TRBD1	15
TGTGCCAGCAGGGGCTCGGGCCCAACTAATGAAAAACTGTTTTTT	CASRGSGPTNEKLFF	medium-sized	TRBJ1-4	TRBV12-3/TRBV12-4	NA	15
TGTGCCAGCAGTGCCCGAGTGGAGCCCACAGATACGCAGTATTTT	CASSARVEPTDTQYF	many	TRBJ2-3	TRBV6-4	NA	15
TGTGCCAGCAGCCCAACATCATGGGGCACAGATACGCAGTATTTT	CASSPTSWGTDTQYF	many	TRBJ2-3	TRBV12-3/TRBV12-4	NA	15
TGTGCCAGCAGTGAGGGGACCAACAATGAGCAGTTCTTC	CASSEGTNNEQFF	many	TRBJ2-1	TRBV6-1	NA	13
TGTGCCAGCAGTCGTCGACAGGGACAATCACCCCTCCACTTT	CASSRRQGQSPLHF	NA	TRBJ1-6	TRBV6-5	TRBD1	14